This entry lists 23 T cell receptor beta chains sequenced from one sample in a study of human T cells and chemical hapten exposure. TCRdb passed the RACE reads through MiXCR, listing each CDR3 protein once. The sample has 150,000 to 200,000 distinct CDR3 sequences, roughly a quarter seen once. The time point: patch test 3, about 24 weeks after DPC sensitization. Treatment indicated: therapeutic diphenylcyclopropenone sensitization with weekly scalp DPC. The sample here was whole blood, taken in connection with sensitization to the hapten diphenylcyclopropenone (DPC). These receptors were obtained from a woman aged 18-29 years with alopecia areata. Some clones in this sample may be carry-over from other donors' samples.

The CDR3 DNA reads as TGTGCCACCAGCAGAGTCGGGACAGCCTATGGCTACACCTTC. Its translation: CATSRVGTAYGYTF. The chain combines TRBV15 with TRBJ1-2, with 7 nucleotides matching TRBD1. This CDR3 comprises 14 residues. Germline V gives CDR1 LNHNV, CDR2 YYDKDF (reference sequence). V dropped 1 base and J dropped 4; count of bases not matched to a gene: 3.

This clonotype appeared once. The CDR3 loop is CASGNYEQYF. The CDR3 coding sequence is TGTGCCAGCGGTAACTACGAGCAGTACTTC. V gene TRBV25-1 combines with J gene TRBJ2-7; D remains ambiguous. Germline CDR1 MGHDK, CDR2 SYGVNS. The V gene lost 8 bases and the J gene lost 3 bases, with 5 bases spanning the gap. This CDR3 is built from 10 residues.

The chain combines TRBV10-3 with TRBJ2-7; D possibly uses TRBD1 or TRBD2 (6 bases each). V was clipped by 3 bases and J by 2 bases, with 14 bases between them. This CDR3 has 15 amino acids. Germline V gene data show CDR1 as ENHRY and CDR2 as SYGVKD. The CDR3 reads CAISDPRGTTYEQYF. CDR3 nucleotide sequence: TGTGCCATCAGTGACCCTCGGGGGACAACCTACGAGCAGTACTTC.

CDR3 bases: TGTGCCAGCAGCGGAGCACTTGAGCAGTTCTTC. It codes for CASSGALEQFF. The chain combines TRBV7-9 with TRBJ2-1; D remains ambiguous. This CDR3 spans 11 amino acids. V lost 5 bases and J lost 9, with 8 bases in between. CDR1 and CDR2 (germline): SEHNR, FQNEAQ (reference sequence).

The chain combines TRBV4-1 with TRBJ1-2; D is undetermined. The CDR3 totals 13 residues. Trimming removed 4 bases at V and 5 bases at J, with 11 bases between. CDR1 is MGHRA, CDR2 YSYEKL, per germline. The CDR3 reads CASSLGGYYGYTF. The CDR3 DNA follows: TGCGCCAGCAGCCTTGGAGGGTATTATGGCTACACCTTC.

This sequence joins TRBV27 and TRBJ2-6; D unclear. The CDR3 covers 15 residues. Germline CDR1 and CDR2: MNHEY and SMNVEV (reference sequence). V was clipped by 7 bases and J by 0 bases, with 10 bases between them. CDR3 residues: CASTWGLSGANVLTF. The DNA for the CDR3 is TGTGCCAGCACCTGGGGTCTCTCTGGGGCCAACGTCCTGACTTTC.

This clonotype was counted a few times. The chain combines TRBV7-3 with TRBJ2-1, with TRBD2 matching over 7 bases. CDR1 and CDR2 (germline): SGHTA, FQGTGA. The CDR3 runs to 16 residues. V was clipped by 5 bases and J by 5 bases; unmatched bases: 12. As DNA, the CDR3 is TGTGCCAGCAGCCTGACCTCTAGCGGAGGCCACAATGAGCAGTTCTTC. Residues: CASSLTSSGGHNEQFF.

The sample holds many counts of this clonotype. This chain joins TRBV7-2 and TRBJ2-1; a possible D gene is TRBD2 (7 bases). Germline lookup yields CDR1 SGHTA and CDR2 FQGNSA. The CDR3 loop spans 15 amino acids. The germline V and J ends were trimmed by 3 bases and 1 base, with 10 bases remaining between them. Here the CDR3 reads CASSLGRGSYNEQFF. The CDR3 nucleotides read TGTGCCAGCAGCTTGGGGAGGGGGTCCTACAATGAGCAGTTCTTC.

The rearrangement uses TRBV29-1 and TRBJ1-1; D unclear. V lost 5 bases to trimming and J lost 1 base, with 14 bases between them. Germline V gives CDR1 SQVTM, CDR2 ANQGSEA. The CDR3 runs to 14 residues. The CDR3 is CSVIDISKNTEAFF. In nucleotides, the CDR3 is TGCAGCGTTATCGACATTTCTAAGAACACTGAAGCTTTCTTT.

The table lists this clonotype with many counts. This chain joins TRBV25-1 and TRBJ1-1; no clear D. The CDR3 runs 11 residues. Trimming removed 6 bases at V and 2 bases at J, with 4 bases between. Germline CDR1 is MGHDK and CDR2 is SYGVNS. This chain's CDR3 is CASRGNTEAFF. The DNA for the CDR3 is TGTGCCAGCAGGGGAAACACTGAAGCTTTCTTT.

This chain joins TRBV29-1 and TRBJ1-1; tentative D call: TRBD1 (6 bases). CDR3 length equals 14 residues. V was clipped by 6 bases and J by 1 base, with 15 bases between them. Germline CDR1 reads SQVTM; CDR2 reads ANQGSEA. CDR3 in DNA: TGCAGCGTGGGGGGCTTGGCCTCGAACACTGAAGCTTTCTTT. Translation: CSVGGLASNTEAFF.

The CDR3 nucleotides are TGCAGCGTTGGGGCAACGAGCTCCTACGAGCAGTACTTC. It specifies CSVGATSSYEQYF. This chain connects TRBV29-1 to TRBJ2-7; D call uncertain. The CDR3 extends over 13 amino acids. V was pared by 4 bases and J by 0 bases, with 10 bases between. Germline V gene data show CDR1 as SQVTM and CDR2 as ANQGSEA.

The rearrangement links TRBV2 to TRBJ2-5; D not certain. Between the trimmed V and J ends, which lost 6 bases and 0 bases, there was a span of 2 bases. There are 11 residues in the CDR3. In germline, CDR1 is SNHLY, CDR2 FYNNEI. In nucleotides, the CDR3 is TGTGCCAGCAGATACCAAGAGACCCAGTACTTC. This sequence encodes CASRYQETQYF. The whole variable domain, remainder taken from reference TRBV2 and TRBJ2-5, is EPEVTQTPSHQVTQMGQEVILRCVPISNHLYFYWYRQILGQKVEFLVSFYNNEISEKSEIFDDQFSVERPDGSNFTLKIRSTKLEDSAMYFCASRYQETQYFGPGTRLLVL.

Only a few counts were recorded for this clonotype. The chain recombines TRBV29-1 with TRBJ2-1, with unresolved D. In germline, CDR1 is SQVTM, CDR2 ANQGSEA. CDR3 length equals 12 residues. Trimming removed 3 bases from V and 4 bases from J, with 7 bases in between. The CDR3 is CSVDARYNEQFF. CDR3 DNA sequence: TGCAGCGTTGACGCCCGTTACAATGAGCAGTTCTTC.

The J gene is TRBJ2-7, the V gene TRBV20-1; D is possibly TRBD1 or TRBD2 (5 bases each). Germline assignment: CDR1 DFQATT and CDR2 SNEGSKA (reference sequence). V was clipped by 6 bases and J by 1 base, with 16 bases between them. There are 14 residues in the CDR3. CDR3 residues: CSASPPGRSYEQYF. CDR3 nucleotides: TGCAGTGCCAGCCCCCCGGGGCGGTCCTACGAGCAGTACTTC.

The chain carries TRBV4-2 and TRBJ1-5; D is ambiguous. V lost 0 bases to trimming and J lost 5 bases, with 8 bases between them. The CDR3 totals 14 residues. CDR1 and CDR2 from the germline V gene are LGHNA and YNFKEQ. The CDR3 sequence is CASSQDLADQPQHF. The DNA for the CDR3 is TGTGCCAGCAGCCAAGATCTAGCCGATCAGCCCCAGCATTTT.

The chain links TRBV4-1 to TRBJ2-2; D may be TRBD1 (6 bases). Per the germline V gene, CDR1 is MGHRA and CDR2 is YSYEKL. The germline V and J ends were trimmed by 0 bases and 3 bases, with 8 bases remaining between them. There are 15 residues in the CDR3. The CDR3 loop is CASSQDPGDTGELFF. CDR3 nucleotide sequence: TGCGCCAGCAGCCAAGATCCAGGGGACACCGGGGAGCTGTTTTTT.

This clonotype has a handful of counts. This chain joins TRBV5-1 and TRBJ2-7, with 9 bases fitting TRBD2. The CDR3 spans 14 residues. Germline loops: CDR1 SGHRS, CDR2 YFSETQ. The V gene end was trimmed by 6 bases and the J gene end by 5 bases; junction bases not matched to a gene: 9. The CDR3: CASKSIAGVDEQYF. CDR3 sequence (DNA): TGCGCCAGCAAATCGATAGCGGGAGTGGACGAGCAGTACTTC. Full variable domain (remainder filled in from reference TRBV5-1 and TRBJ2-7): KAGVTQTPRYLIKTRGQQVTLSCSPISGHRSVSWYQQTPGQGLQFLFEYFSETQRNKGNFPGRFSGRQFSNSRSEMNVSTLELGDSALYLCASKSIAGVDEQYFGPGTRLTVT.

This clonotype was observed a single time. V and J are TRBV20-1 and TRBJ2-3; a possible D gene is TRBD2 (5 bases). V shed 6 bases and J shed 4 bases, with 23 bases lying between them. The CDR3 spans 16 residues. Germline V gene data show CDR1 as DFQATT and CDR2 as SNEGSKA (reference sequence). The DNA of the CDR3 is TGCAGTGCCTCAGGACCCTTCGCTGGGAGCGCAGATACGCAGTATTTT. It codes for CSASGPFAGSADTQYF.

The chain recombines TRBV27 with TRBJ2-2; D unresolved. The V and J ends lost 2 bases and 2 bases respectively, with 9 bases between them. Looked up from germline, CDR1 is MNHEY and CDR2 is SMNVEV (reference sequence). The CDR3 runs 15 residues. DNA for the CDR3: TGTGCCAGCAGTTTAACCAACAGTAACACCGGGGAGCTGTTTTTT. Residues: CASSLTNSNTGELFF.

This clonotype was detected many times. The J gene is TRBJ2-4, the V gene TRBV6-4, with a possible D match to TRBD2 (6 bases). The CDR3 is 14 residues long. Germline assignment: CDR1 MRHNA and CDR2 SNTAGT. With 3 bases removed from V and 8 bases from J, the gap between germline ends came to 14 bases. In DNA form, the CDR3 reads TGTGCCAGCAGTGAGCGGGGCGGGGAGGACATTCAGTACTTC. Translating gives CASSERGGEDIQYF.

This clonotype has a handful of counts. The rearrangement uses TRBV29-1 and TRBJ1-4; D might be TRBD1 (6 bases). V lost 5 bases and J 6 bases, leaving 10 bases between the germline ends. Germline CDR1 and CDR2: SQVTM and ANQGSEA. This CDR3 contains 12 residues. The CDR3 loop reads CSVWAGDEKLFF. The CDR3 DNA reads TGCAGCGTTTGGGCAGGGGATGAAAAACTGTTTTTT.

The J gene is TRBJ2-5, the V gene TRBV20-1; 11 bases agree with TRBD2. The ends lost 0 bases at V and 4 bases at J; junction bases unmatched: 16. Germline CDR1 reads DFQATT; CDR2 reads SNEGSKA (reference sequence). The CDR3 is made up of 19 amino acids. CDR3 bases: TGCAGTGCTAGAGATCTCGGACTAGCGGGCGAGGGGCCTAGAGAGACCCAGTACTTC. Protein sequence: CSARDLGLAGEGPRETQYF.